The T cell receptor beta chain under discussion was sequenced for a study of shared clonotypes between healthy human individuals. Study findings and constraints: Lower generation probabilities were found for non-shared clonotypes than for those shared by all four donors.

Turning to this clone: No antigen is known for it.

Germline V gives CDR1 GTSNPN, CDR2 SVGIG (reference sequence). V was pared by 8 bases and J by 4 bases, with 23 bases between. The length of the CDR3 is 15 residues. A deep-level run was used for the assay. The genomic DNA of each subset was split evenly across several immunoSEQ plates. Repertoires were generated with immunoSEQ multiplex PCR, while TCRdb's copy carries only in-frame clones and drops some. The table has 700,000 or so clones, 72% seen once. This TCR came from a woman aged 30 to 39 in good health. V gene TRBV30 combines with J gene TRBJ1-2; a weak D match, TRBD1 (5 bases). Sequencing was carried out using memory CD4+ T cells sorted from blood. Subset indicated: CD45RA-negative fraction. The CDR3, as DNA: TGTGCCCCGCGGGGGGGTCTCCGGATAATCTATGGCTACACCTTC. The encoded protein is CAPRGGLRIIYGYTF.